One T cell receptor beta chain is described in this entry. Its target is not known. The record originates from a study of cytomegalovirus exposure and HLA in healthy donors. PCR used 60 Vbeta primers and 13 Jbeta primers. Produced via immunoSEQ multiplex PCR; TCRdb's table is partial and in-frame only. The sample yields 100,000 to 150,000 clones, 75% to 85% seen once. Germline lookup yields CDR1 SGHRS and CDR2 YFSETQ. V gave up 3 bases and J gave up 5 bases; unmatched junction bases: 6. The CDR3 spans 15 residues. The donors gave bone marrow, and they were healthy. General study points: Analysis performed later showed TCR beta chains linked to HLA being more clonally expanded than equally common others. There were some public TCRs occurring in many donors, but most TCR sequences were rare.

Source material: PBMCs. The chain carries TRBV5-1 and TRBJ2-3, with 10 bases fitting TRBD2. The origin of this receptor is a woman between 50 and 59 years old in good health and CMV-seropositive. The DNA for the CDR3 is TGCGCCAGCAGCTGGACTAGCGGAAGAGGAGATACGCAGTATTTT. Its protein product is CASSWTSGRGDTQYF.